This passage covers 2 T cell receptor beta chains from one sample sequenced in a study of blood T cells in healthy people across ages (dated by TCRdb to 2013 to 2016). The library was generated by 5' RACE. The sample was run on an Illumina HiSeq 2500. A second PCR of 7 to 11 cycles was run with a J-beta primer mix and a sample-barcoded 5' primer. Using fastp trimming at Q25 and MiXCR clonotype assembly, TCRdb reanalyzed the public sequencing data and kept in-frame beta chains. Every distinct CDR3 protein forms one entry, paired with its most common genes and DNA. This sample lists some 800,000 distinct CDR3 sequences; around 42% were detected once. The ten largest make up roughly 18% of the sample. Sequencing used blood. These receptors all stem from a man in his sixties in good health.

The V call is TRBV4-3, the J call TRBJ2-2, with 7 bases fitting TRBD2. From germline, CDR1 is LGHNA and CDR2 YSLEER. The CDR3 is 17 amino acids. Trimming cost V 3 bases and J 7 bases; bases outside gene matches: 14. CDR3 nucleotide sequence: TGCGCCAGCAGCCAGAACGGGGTAGCGGGCTGGGACGGGGAGCTGTTTTTT. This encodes CASSQNGVAGWDGELFF.

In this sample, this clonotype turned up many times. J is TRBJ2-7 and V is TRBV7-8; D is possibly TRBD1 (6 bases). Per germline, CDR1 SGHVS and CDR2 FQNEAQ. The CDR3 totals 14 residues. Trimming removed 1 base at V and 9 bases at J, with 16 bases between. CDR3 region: CASSLGDTYPGQYF. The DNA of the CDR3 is TGTGCCAGCAGCTTAGGGGACACTTACCCGGGGCAGTACTTC.